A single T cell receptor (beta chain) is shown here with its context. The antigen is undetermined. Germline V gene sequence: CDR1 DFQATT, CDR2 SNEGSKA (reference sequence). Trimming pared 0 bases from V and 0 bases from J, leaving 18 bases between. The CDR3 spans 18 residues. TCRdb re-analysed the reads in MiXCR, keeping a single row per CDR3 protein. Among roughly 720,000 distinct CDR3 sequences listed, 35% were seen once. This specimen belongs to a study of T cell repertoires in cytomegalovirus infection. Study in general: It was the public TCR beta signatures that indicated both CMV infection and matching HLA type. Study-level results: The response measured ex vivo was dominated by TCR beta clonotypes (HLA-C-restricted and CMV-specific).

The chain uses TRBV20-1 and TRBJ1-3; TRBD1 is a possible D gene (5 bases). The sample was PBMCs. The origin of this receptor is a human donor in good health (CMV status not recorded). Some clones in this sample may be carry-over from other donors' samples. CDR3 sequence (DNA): TGCAGTGCTAGAGAGGCTTCAGTGGGCAGGGCCTCTGGAAACACCATATATTTT. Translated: CSAREASVGRASGNTIYF.